These T cell receptor beta chains were read from a single sample in a study of CD8+ T cells in alopecia areata. This table comes from immunoSEQ multiplex PCR, and its TCRdb copy is limited to in-frame clones, with some not included. The sample lists about 42,000 clones; roughly two thirds were seen once. Sequenced material: CD8+ T cells sorted from blood, taken at week 4, from a patient treated with tofacitinib. The receptors derive from a human donor with alopecia areata. Both conserved end residues are part of each CDR3. A D gene is named only where the DNA matches it firmly. A clone size is listed for some rows: how often the clone was seen (once, few, many), or a class if it is expanded.

>TRBD2|NA|TRBJ2-1|TRBV6-5
TGTGCCAGCGGTTCCCAGCGGGGGGCCATTGAGCAGTTCTTC
CASGSQRGAIEQFF
>TRBD1|few|TRBJ1-2|TRBV4-1
TGCGCCAGCAGCCAAGGACCGGGACAGGGATATGGCTACACCTTC
CASSQGPGQGYGYTF
>NA|once|TRBJ1-6|TRBV30
TGTGCCTGGAGTGTACGCGTGCAGGAGGCGGTCAATTCACCCCTCCACTTT
CAWSVRVQEAVNSPLHF
>NA|NA|TRBJ2-1|TRBV29-1
TGCAGCATGGATACAGGGTTGGGGAATGAGCAGTTCTTC
CSMDTGLGNEQFF
>TRBD1|NA|TRBJ1-5|TRBV30
TGTGCCTGGACAGGGGGAAGCAATCAGCCCCAGCATTTT
CAWTGGSNQPQHF
>TRBD2|NA|TRBJ2-1|TRBV19
TGTGCCAGTAGTATCCTAGCGGGGAGAAATGAGCAGTTCTTC
CASSILAGRNEQFF
>NA|NA|TRBJ2-7|TRBV29-1
TGCAGCGCCCTCTCGGCTGAAACTACCTACGAGCAGTACTTC
CSALSAETTYEQYF
>NA|NA|TRBJ2-1|TRBV30
TGTGCCTGGAGTGTTAGCTCGGGGAGCGAGCAGTTCTTC
CAWSVSSGSEQFF
>NA|NA|TRBJ2-1|TRBV7-8
TGTGCCAGCAGGACCGGGACGGACTCCTACAATGAGCAGTTCTTC
CASRTGTDSYNEQFF
>NA|NA|TRBJ1-2|TRBV29-1
TGCAGCGTTGAAGGTACAGGTCCGAATGGCTACACCTTC
CSVEGTGPNGYTF
>NA|NA|TRBJ2-5|TRBV11-2
TGTGCCAGCAGCTCCAAGCGGATCCAAGAGACCCAGTACTTC
CASSSKRIQETQYF
>NA|NA|TRBJ2-1|TRBV7-8
TGTGCCAGCAGCTTGGGTGACAATGAGCAGTTCTTC
CASSLGDNEQFF
>NA|NA|TRBJ2-1|TRBV30
TGTGCCTGGAGCACGGACAATGAGCAGTTCTTC
CAWSTDNEQFF
>NA|NA|TRBJ2-7|TRBV5-1
TGCGCCAGCAGCTTGGGGGGAGAGAACGCCTACGAGCAGTACTTC
CASSLGGENAYEQYF
>NA|NA|TRBJ2-7|TRBV30
TGTGCCTGGAGTAGGGACTCCTACTCCTACGAGCAGTACTTC
CAWSRDSYSYEQYF
>TRBD1|NA|TRBJ2-1|TRBV25-1
TGTGCCAGCAGCGTAGGGACAGGGTTTACATTCTTC
CASSVGTGFTFF
>NA|NA|TRBJ2-7|TRBV5-6
TGTGCCAGCAGCTTGGTCAGGCCCTACGAGCAGTACTTC
CASSLVRPYEQYF
>NA|NA|TRBJ1-2|TRBV29-1
TGCAGCGTTGAACAGGAGAACTATGGCTACACCTTC
CSVEQENYGYTF
>TRBD1|few|TRBJ2-1|TRBV4-3
TGCGCCAGCAGCCAAGGGAGGACAGGGGCCTACAATGAGCAGTTCTTC
CASSQGRTGAYNEQFF